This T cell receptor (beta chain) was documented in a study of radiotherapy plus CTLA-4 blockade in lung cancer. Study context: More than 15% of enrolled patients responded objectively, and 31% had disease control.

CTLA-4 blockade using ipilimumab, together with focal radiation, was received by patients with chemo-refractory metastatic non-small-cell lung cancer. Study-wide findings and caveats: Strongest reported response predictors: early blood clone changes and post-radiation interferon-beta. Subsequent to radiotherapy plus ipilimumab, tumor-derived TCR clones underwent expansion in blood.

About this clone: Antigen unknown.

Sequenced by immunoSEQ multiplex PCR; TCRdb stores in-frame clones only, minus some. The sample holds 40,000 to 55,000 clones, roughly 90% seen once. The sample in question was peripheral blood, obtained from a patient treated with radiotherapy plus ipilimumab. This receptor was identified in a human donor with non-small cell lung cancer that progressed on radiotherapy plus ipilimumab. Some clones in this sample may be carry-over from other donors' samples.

The CDR3 spells CASSLSSGRPDTQYF. The CDR3 bases are TGTGCCAGCAGCTTGTCTAGCGGGAGACCAGATACGCAGTATTTT. V is TRBV7-9 and J is TRBJ2-3, with TRBD2 identical over 10 bases. The CDR3 is made up of 15 amino acids. V was pared by 3 bases and J by 4 bases, with 4 bases of the junction left unmatched. CDR1 and CDR2 (germline): SEHNR, FQNEAQ (reference sequence).